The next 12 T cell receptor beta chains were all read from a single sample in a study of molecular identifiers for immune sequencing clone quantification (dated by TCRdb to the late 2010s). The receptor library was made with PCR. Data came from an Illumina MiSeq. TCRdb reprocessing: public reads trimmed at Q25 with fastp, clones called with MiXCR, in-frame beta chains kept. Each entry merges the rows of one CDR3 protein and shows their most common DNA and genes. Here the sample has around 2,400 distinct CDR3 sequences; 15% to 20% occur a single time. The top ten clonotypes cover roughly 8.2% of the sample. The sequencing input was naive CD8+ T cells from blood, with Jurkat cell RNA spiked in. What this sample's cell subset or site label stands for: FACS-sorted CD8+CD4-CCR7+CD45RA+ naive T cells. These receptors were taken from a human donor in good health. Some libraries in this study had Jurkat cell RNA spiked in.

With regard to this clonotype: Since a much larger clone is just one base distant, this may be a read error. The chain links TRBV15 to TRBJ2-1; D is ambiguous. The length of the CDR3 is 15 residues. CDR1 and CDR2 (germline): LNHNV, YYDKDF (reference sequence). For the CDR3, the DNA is TGTGCCACCAGCAGAGGGGCCGGCTCCTTCAATGAGCAGTTCTTC. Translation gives CATSRGAGSFNEQFF.

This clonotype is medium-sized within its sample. The CDR3 is CASRWVVEQFF. CDR3 nucleotide sequence: TGTGCCAGTCGGTGGGTTGTCGAGCAGTTCTTC. The chain employs TRBV6-6 and TRBJ2-1; no clear D. Germline V gives CDR1 MNHNY, CDR2 SVGAGI (reference sequence). This CDR3 comprises 11 residues. V was pared by 9 bases and J by 10 bases, with 13 bases between.

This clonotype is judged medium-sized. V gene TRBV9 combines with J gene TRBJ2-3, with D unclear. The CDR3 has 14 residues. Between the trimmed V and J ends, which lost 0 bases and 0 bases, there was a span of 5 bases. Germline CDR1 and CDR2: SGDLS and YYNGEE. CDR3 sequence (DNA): TGTGCCAGCAGCGTAGAAGGGAGCACAGATACGCAGTATTTT. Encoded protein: CASSVEGSTDTQYF.

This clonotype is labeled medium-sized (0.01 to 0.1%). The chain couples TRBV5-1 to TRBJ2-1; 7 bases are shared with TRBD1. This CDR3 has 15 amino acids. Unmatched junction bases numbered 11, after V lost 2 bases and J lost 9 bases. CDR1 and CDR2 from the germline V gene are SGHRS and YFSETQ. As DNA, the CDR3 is TGCGCCAGCAGCTTAACGGGACAGCCGCCCGGTGAGCAGTTCTTC. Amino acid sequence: CASSLTGQPPGEQFF.

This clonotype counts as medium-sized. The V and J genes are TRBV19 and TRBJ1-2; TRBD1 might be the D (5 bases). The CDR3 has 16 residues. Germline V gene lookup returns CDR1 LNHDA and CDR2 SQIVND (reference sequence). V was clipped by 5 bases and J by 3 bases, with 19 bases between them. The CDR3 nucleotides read TGTGCCAGTAGTCCCCCCCTCGGCAGGGTCGACTATGGCTACACCTTC. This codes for CASSPPLGRVDYGYTF.

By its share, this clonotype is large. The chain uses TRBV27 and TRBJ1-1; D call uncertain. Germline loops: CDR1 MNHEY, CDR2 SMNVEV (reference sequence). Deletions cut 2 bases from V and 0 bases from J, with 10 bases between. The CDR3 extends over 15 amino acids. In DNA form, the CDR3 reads TGTGCCAGCAGTTTAAGCGGCAGCATGAACACTGAAGCTTTCTTT. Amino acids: CASSLSGSMNTEAFF.

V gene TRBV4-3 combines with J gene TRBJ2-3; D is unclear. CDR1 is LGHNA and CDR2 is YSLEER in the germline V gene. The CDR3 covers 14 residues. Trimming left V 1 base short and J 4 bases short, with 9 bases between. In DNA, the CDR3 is TGCGCCAGCAGCCAAGCCGGGTTCGCAGATACGCAGTATTTT. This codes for CASSQAGFADTQYF.

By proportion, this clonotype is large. As DNA, the CDR3 is TGCGCCAGCAGCCAAGATGAGGCGGGAGGAGCAGATACGCAGTATTTT. Translated: CASSQDEAGGADTQYF. J is TRBJ2-3 and V is TRBV4-3; 8 bases match TRBD2. Trimming took 0 bases from V and 4 from J; bases not matched to a gene: 6. The germline gives CDR1 LGHNA, CDR2 YSLEER. There are 16 residues in the CDR3.

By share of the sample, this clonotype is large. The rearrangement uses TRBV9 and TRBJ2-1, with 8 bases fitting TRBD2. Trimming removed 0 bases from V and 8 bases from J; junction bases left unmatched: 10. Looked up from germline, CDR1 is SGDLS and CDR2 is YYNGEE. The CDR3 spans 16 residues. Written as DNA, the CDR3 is TGTGCCAGCAGCGTAGGGGGTAGCGGGGCCTTGTATGAGCAGTTCTTC. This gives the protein CASSVGGSGALYEQFF.

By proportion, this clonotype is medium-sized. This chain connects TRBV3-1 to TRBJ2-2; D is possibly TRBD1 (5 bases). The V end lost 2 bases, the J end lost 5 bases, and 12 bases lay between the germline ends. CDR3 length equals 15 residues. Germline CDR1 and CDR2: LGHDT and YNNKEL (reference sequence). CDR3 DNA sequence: TGTGCCAGCAGCCAACCACAGGATCGGACCGGGGAGCTGTTTTTT. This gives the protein CASSQPQDRTGELFF. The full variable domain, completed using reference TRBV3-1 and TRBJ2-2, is DTAVSQTPKYLVTQMGNDKSIKCEQNLGHDTMYWYKQDSKKFLKIMFSYNNKELIINETVPNRFSPKSPDKAHLNLHINSLELGDSAVYFCASSQPQDRTGELFFGEGSRLTVL.

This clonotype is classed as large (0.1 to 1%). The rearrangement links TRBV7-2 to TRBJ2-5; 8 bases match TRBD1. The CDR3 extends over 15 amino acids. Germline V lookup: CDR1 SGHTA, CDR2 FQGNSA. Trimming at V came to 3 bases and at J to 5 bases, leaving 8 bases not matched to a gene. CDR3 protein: CASSFLDRVGETQYF. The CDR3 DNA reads TGTGCCAGCAGCTTCTTGGACAGGGTCGGGGAGACCCAGTACTTC.

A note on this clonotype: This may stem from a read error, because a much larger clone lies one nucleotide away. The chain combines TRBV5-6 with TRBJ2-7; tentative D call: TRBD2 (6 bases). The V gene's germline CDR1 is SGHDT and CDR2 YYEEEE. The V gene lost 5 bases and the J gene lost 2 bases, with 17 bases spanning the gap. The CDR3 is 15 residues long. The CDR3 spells CASSFGLGGAYEQYF. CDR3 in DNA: TGTGCCAGCAGTTTTGGACTGGGGGGAGCCTACGAGCAGTACTTC.